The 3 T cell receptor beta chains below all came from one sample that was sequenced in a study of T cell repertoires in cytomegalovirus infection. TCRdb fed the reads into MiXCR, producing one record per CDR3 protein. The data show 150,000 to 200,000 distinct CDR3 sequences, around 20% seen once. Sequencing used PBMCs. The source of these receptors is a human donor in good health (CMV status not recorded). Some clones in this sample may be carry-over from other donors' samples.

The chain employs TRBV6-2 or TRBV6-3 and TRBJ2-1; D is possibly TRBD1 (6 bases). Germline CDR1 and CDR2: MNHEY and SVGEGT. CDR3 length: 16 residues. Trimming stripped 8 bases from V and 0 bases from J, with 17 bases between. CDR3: CASEAFQGNSYNEQFF. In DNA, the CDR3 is TGTGCCAGCGAAGCCTTTCAGGGGAACTCCTACAATGAGCAGTTCTTC.

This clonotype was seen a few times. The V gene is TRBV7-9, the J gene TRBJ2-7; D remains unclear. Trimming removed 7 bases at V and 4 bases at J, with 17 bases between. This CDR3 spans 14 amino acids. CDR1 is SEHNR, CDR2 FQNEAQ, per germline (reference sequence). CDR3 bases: TGTGCCAGCACCCCGAGCAATATCACTTACGAGCAGTACTTC. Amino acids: CASTPSNITYEQYF. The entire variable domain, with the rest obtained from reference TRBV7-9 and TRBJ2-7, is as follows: DTGVSQNPRHKITKRGQNVTFRCDPISEHNRLYWYRQTLGQGPEFLTYFQNEAQLEKSRLLSDRFSAERPKGSFSTLEIQRTEQGDSAMYLCASTPSNITYEQYFGPGTRLTVT.

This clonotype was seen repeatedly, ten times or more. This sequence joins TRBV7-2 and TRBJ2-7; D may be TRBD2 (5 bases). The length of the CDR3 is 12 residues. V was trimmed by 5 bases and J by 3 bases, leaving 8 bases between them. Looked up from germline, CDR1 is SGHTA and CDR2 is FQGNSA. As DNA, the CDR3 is TGTGCCAGCAGCGATACTAGCTACGAGCAGTACTTC. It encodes CASSDTSYEQYF.